This entry lists 15 T cell receptor beta chains sequenced from one sample in a study of cytomegalovirus exposure and HLA in healthy donors. The method was immunoSEQ multiplex PCR; TCRdb's version includes in-frame clones alone and lacks a portion of them. In the table there are roughly 250,000 clones, more than 75% of which are singletons. The sequencing sample was made of PBMCs. The receptors come from a man younger than 35 in good health and CMV-seronegative.

V gene TRBV27 combines with J gene TRBJ2-1, with D maybe TRBD2 (6 bases). The germline V gene encodes CDR1 MNHEY and CDR2 SMNVEV (reference sequence). This CDR3 comprises 15 residues. Trimming shortened V by 8 bases and J by 0 bases, and 14 bases separated the two germline ends. CDR3 amino acids: CASSIAELSYNEQFF. In DNA form, the CDR3 reads TGTGCCAGCTCCATAGCGGAGCTCTCCTACAATGAGCAGTTCTTC.

Remarks on this clone: This CDR3 is also generated by other DNA sequences in the sample. The J gene is TRBJ2-7, the V gene TRBV27, with D perhaps TRBD1 (5 bases). The CDR3 has 13 amino acids. The ends were cut back, 2 bases at V and 1 base at J, with 6 bases in the middle. Per the germline V gene, CDR1 is MNHEY and CDR2 is SMNVEV (reference sequence). This chain's CDR3 is CASSLAGSYEQYF. The CDR3 DNA sequence: TGTGCCAGCAGTTTAGCAGGGTCCTACGAGCAGTACTTC.

The chain has TRBV19 and TRBJ2-6, with D possibly being TRBD1 (6 bases). V was trimmed by 5 bases and J by 15 bases, leaving 14 bases between them. Germline V CDR1 and CDR2: LNHDA, SQIVND (reference sequence). The CDR3 runs to 12 residues. The CDR3 DNA sequence: TGTGCCAGTAGTCCTAAGGGGGTCGGCCTGACTTTC. This encodes CASSPKGVGLTF. Complete variable domain (other parts from reference TRBV19 and TRBJ2-6): DGGITQSPKYLFRKEGQNVTLSCEQNLNHDAMYWYRQDPGQGLRLIYYSQIVNDFQKGDIAEGYSVSREKKESFPLTVTSAQKNPTAFYLCASSPKGVGLTFGAGSRLTVL.

The V gene is TRBV5-4, the J gene TRBJ1-4, with 10 bases that match TRBD1. Germline values: CDR1 SGHNT, CDR2 YYREEE (reference sequence). CDR3 length: 15 residues. The V and J ends lost 0 bases and 6 bases, in that order; junction bases with no gene match: 2. The CDR3 coding sequence is TGTGCCAGCAGCTTGGTGACAGGGGGCGATGAAAAACTGTTTTTT. This encodes CASSLVTGGDEKLFF.

The CDR3 loop reads CASSSAGGSDTQYF. The CDR3 DNA reads as TGTGCCAGCAGTTCAGCGGGAGGCTCAGATACGCAGTATTTT. This chain uses TRBV28 with TRBJ2-3; the match to TRBD2 covers 9 bases. The length of the CDR3 is 14 residues. With V trimmed by 4 bases and J by 4 bases, 3 bases remained unmatched. Per the germline V gene, CDR1 is MDHEN and CDR2 is SYDVKM.

The genes are TRBV5-1 and TRBJ2-7; 11 bases fit TRBD2. CDR1 is SGHRS, CDR2 YFSETQ, per germline. The CDR3 has 14 amino acids. Losses at the gene ends were 8 bases for V and 2 bases for J; bases not matched to a gene: 6. DNA for the CDR3: TGCGCCAGGAGTATAGCGGGAGGGCCCTACGAGCAGTACTTC. Its protein product is CARSIAGGPYEQYF.

The chain links TRBV27 to TRBJ2-7; the D gene is possibly TRBD1 (6 bases). The ends were cut back, 6 bases at V and 6 bases at J, with 21 bases in the middle. The CDR3 consists of 15 residues. Germline V CDR1 and CDR2: MNHEY, SMNVEV (reference sequence). Here the CDR3 reads CASSPQGQQVVEQYF. CDR3 DNA: TGTGCCAGCAGCCCACAGGGCCAGCAAGTGGTCGAGCAGTACTTC.

V gene TRBV6-1 combines with J gene TRBJ2-5; possible D gene TRBD1, 6 bases. CDR3 size: 15 residues. In germline, CDR1 is MNHNS, CDR2 SASEGT. Trimming took off 1 base at V and 6 bases at J, with 15 bases between the two ends. The DNA for the CDR3 is TGTGCCAGCAGTGAAGGGACAGTTGGAAGAAAGACCCAGTACTTC. Its translation: CASSEGTVGRKTQYF.

A single count supports this clone. This CDR3 reads CSVLRSGRSTDTQYF. CDR3 bases: TGCAGCGTTTTGCGTAGCGGGAGGAGCACAGATACGCAGTATTTT. The J gene is TRBJ2-3, the V gene TRBV29-1; TRBD2 agrees at 10 bases. Germline V gives CDR1 SQVTM, CDR2 ANQGSEA. V shed 5 bases, J shed 0 bases, and the junction held 5 bases outside the gene matches. This CDR3 spans 15 amino acids.

This chain joins TRBV5-1 and TRBJ2-2; possibly TRBD2 for D (7 bases). The V gene lost 5 bases and the J gene lost 3 bases, with 17 bases spanning the gap. The CDR3 is 16 residues long. CDR1 is SGHRS and CDR2 is YFSETQ in the germline V gene. CDR3 sequence reads: CASRHAGGGDTGELFF. The CDR3 DNA reads as TGCGCCAGCAGGCACGCCGGCGGGGGCGACACCGGGGAGCTGTTTTTT.

The rearrangement uses TRBV27 and TRBJ2-5; tentative D call: TRBD2 (5 bases). Germline CDR1 reads MNHEY; CDR2 reads SMNVEV (reference sequence). Between the trimmed V and J ends, which lost 4 bases and 2 bases, there was a span of 8 bases. There are 13 residues in the CDR3. The CDR3 here is CASSWTGQETQYF. CDR3 DNA: TGTGCCAGCAGTTGGACGGGACAAGAGACCCAGTACTTC.

The V gene is TRBV7-2, the J gene TRBJ1-1, with D tentatively TRBD1 (6 bases). CDR1 and CDR2 (germline): SGHTA, FQGNSA. The CDR3 length is 14 residues. V was clipped by 5 bases and J by 8 bases, with 18 bases between them. The CDR3 region is CASSQRAGALEAFF. The DNA for the CDR3 is TGTGCCAGCAGCCAAAGGGCGGGGGCCCTCGAAGCTTTCTTT.

The chain combines TRBV13 with TRBJ2-5, with D possibly matching TRBD2 (6 bases). The CDR3 is 11 amino acids. Trimming pared 2 bases from V and 9 bases from J, leaving 7 bases between. Germline V lookup: CDR1 PRHDT, CDR2 FYEKMQ (reference sequence). DNA of the CDR3: TGTGCCAGCAGCTTATGGGGGGCCCAGTACTTC. It translates to CASSLWGAQYF.

The chain joins TRBV9 to TRBJ2-2; D possibly corresponds to TRBD2 (6 bases). CDR1 and CDR2 (germline): SGDLS, YYNGEE. Trimming cost V 3 bases and J 3 bases, with 15 bases left between them. This CDR3 contains 16 residues. The CDR3 loop reads CASSAGLARHTGELFF. In DNA form, the CDR3 reads TGTGCCAGCAGCGCGGGGCTAGCGCGCCACACCGGGGAGCTGTTTTTT. Together with reference TRBV9 and TRBJ2-2, the CDR3 gives the full variable domain: DSGVTQTPKHLITATGQRVTLRCSPRSGDLSVYWYQQSLDQGLQFLIQYYNGEERAKGNILERFSAQQFPDLHSELNLSSLELGDSALYFCASSAGLARHTGELFFGEGSRLTVL.

The chain employs TRBV5-5 and TRBJ2-7; D call uncertain. The CDR3 is 13 residues long. Trimming cost V 3 bases and J 7 bases, with 14 bases left between them. Germline CDR1 and CDR2: SGHKS and YYEKEE (reference sequence). CDR3 sequence: CASSWYRPGEQYF. The CDR3, as DNA: TGTGCCAGCAGCTGGTACCGGCCCGGGGAGCAGTACTTC.